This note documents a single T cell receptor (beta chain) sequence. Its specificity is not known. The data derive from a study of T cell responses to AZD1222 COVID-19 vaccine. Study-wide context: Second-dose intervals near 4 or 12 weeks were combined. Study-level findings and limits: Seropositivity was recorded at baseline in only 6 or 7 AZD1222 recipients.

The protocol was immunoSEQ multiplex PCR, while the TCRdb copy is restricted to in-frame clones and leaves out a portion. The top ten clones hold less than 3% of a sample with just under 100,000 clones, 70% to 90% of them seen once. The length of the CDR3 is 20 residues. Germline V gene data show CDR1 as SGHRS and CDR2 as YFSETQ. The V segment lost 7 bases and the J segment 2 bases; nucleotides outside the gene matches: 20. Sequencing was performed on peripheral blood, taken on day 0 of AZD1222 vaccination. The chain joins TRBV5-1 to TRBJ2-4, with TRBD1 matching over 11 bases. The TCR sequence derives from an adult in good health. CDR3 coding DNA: TGCGCCAGCTCCCCCTCCGGGACAGGGGGGTTCAGGGGGCCCAAAAACATTCAGTACTTC. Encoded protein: CASSPSGTGGFRGPKNIQYF.